This T cell receptor beta chain comes out of a study of glioma-infiltrating T cells after dendritic cell vaccination (dated by TCRdb to 2015 to 2016). For context, the study as a whole: Of the 15 or so glioblastoma patients in the cohort, all drawn from Phase I and II dendritic cell vaccination trials, 9 were newly diagnosed and 6 had recurrent disease. Survival after dendritic cell vaccination was correlated with TCR sequencing metrics such as TIL content and the overlap between tumor and blood repertoires. To make the vaccine, monocyte-derived dendritic cells were cultured for seven to eight days with IL-4 and GM-CSF and then pulsed overnight with autologous tumor lysate. Autologous tumor lysate-pulsed dendritic cell vaccination was administered to the patients between 2003 and 2012. In glioblastoma patients vaccinated with dendritic cells, deep sequencing of TCR beta CDR3 regions served to measure the amount of tumor-infiltrating lymphocytes and to compare repertoires between tumor and blood. Three intradermal dendritic cell vaccine injections were administered to patients at biweekly intervals in the arm below the axilla. Beyond this particular receptor, the publication reports: No direct relationship between TCR clonality and survival was found, suggesting a diverse polyclonal response may matter. The three-group TCR overlap response model was described as speculative and requiring prospective validation. Higher estimated pretreatment TIL content predicted longer time to progression and overall survival after dendritic cell vaccination. The cohort was small and heterogeneous, and full blood and tumor sets were available for few patients, with initial-recurrent tumor pairs available for even fewer patients.

Remarks on this clone: This receptor's antigen is unknown. No base qualities exist here, and no much larger clone lies one base off it.

To be selected, patients needed enough residual fresh-frozen tumor tissue and more than two years of available survival data. An isocitrate dehydrogenase mutation was not carried by any of the glioblastoma patients, although molecular status was otherwise variable. PBMC collection took place before vaccination, two weeks after the third vaccination, and at tumor progression if progression occurred. The Qiagen DNeasy Blood extraction Kit was used for extraction of genomic DNA. From cysteine to phenylalanine, the CDR3 is 14 amino acids long. Here the CDR3 DNA is all that survives: 42 bases in frame from base 1. The germline V gene encodes CDR1 MNHNS and CDR2 SASEGT. At the junction V is shortened by 8 bases and J by 0 bases, with 13 bases in between. Using the immunoSEQ assay, TCRB CDR3 regions were amplified from approximately 2.1 micrograms of genomic DNA, or from all available DNA when less than that was on hand. The multiplex PCR employed 60 forward primers targeting TCR V beta segments and 13 reverse primers targeting J beta segments. To estimate the number of reads per starting template, synthetic control templates were added to each sample at limiting dilution. Reads of 87 bp were generated by sequencing on the Illumina HiSeq System. In the original analysis: To remove PCR and sequencing errors, closely related sequences were merged with a nearest neighbor algorithm. TCR overlap was measured as the percentage of unique tumor TCR beta sequences that were also present in the peripheral blood of the same patient. Imported from immuneACCESS, the table was reduced by TCRdb to in-frame sequences with V and J called. These copies leave out some clones; in studies compared against another copy, an unresolved V gene accounts for under half, and the cause of the remainder is not known. That table furnishes V, J and clone size, whereas the DNA furnished D and trimming. The sample contains 30,000 to 40,000 clones, around 80% of them found a single time. 7.8% of the sample rests with the top ten.

The sequencing here drew on blood, taken before dendritic cell vaccination. The TCR sequence derives from a human donor with glioblastoma. The V gene is TRBV6-1 and the J gene is TRBJ1-2, with a weak D call of TRBD1 (5 bases match). The nucleotide sequence reads TGTGCCAGCCGGGCTGGGGCAGCTAACTATGGCTACACCTTC. The encoded protein is CASRAGAANYGYTF.